This TCR beta chain was sequenced during a study of beta chain features in type 1 diabetes. Expressed TCRB transcripts got sequenced, as all isolated RNA was reverse transcribed. Profiling relied on immunoSEQ multiplex PCR, and the TCRdb table lists in-frame clones only, not all of them. Here the sample spans 630,000 or so clones, over 12% being singletons. Study results and limitations: Type 1 diabetes patients showed a moderate but significant shortening of TCRB CDR3s in all four CD4+ subsets.

Comments on this clone: The antigen is not known.

The J segment lost 3 bases and the V segment lost 4 bases, leaving 9 bases of the junction unmatched. This CDR3 has 15 amino acids. Germline CDR1 is SGHVS and CDR2 is FQNEAQ. This sequence joins TRBV7-8 and TRBJ2-7; 7 bases are shared with TRBD1. This sequence was found in a man aged 18 to 30 with type 1 diabetes. Sample: naive CD4+ T cells from blood. CDR3 nucleotide sequence: TGTGCCAGCAGCTCACGACAGGGTCTGGACTACGAGCAGTACTTC. It specifies CASSSRQGLDYEQYF.